The rows below give T cell receptor beta chains drawn from one sample of a study of CD8+ T cells in alopecia areata. The data were produced by immunoSEQ multiplex PCR, yet TCRdb's version contains in-frame clones alone and is incomplete. This sample has about 190,000 clones, with around 60% found just once. Sample: CD4+ T cells sorted from blood, taken at week 4, from a patient treated with tofacitinib. The receptors come from a human donor with alopecia areata. CDR3s include the opening cysteine and the closing phenylalanine or tryptophan. The D gene is left open where the match is weak. Expanded clones are given a class, and other clones once, few, many or no size at all.

TRBD1,TRBV11-2,TRBJ1-4,.,TGTGCCAGCAGCCGCCCGGACAGGGGGTTATCGACTAATGAAAAACTGTTTTTT,CASSRPDRGLSTNEKLFF
.,TRBV10-3,TRBJ1-5,.,TGTGCCATCAGTGCGCAGGCCCAAGGTAATCAGCCCCAGCATTTT,CAISAQAQGNQPQHF
TRBD1,TRBV29-1,TRBJ2-7,.,TGCAGCGTTGGGACAGGAGTGGAGCAGTACTTC,CSVGTGVEQYF
.,TRBV27,TRBJ1-1,many,TGTGCCAGCAGTTTAGGAGGGGCAGGGAGGGCTTTCTTT,CASSLGGAGRAFF
.,TRBV29-1,TRBJ1-1,.,TGCAGCGTTGACCAGGGAGGTTACACTGAAGCTTTCTTT,CSVDQGGYTEAFF
.,TRBV28,TRBJ2-7,.,TGTGCCAGCAGTCCCGGGACCCTACCTTACGAGCAGTACTTC,CASSPGTLPYEQYF
.,TRBV28,TRBJ1-2,.,TGTGCCAGCATGGGGCCAGTCAAGGGCTACACCTTC,CASMGPVKGYTF
.,TRBV9,TRBJ2-1,.,TGTGCCAGCAGCGTAGCTCGGCAGCGAGGTGAGCAGTTCTTC,CASSVARQRGEQFF
.,TRBV30,TRBJ2-5,.,TGTGCCTGGGGGAAAGGTGGGATCAGTTCGGAGACCCAGTACTTC,CAWGKGGISSETQYF
TRBD1,TRBV29-1,TRBJ2-7,.,TGCAGCGCGGGACAGGGCAACTACGAGCAGTACTTC,CSAGQGNYEQYF
.,TRBV9,TRBJ1-1,once,TGTGCCAGCAGCCCAATTGTGGGGAGTACTGAAGCTTTCTTT,CASSPIVGSTEAFF
TRBD1,TRBV5-1,TRBJ2-7,once,TGCGCCAGCAGCTTGCGGACAGGGAGCTCCTACGAGCAGTACTTC,CASSLRTGSSYEQYF
.,TRBV4-1,TRBJ1-6,.,TGCGCCAGCAGCCAAGATGGGACCGGGACTCTACCGAATTCACCCCTCCACTTT,CASSQDGTGTLPNSPLHF
TRBD1,TRBV7-2,TRBJ2-2,.,TGTGCCAGCAGCTCAAAACAGGGGCTCGGGGAGCTGTTTTTT,CASSSKQGLGELFF
.,TRBV29-1,TRBJ2-1,.,TGCAGCGTTGAAGTGGTGGCCTTCGAGAAGTTCTTC,CSVEVVAFEKFF
.,TRBV7-3,TRBJ2-3,.,TGTGCCAGCAGCCTGGCCCGGTCAGATACGCAGTATTTT,CASSLARSDTQYF
.,TRBV15,TRBJ2-5,.,TGTGCCACCAGCAGAGATCAACTACCGCAGACCCAGTACTTC,CATSRDQLPQTQYF
.,TRBV6-5,TRBJ1-2,.,TGTGCCAGCAGTTTATTTTTCGGAATTGGCTACACCTTC,CASSLFFGIGYTF
.,TRBV29-1,TRBJ2-7,few,TGCAGCGGTAGACGGGGGGCGGAGGAGCAGTACTTC,CSGRRGAEEQYF
.,TRBV5-1,TRBJ2-5,.,TGCGCCAGCAGCTTGGGGGGCCGGGCGACTGAGACCCAGTACTTC,CASSLGGRATETQYF
TRBD1,TRBV7-9,TRBJ2-4,.,TGTGCCAGCAGCTTAAAAGGGGGCGGCAAAAACATTCAGTACTTC,CASSLKGGGKNIQYF
TRBD2,TRBV7-2,TRBJ2-6,few,TGTGCCAGCAGCTTTAGGGCTAGCGGGAGAACGGGGGCCAACGTCCTGACTTTC,CASSFRASGRTGANVLTF
.,TRBV5-4,TRBJ1-2,.,TGTGCCAGCAGCTTGACAGGGCGGAGGGACTATGGCTACACCTTC,CASSLTGRRDYGYTF
TRBD1,TRBV29-1,TRBJ2-1,.,TGCAGCGTGGATACCGGGACAGGAGATTCAATGTATGAGCAGTTCTTC,CSVDTGTGDSMYEQFF
TRBD2,TRBV5-4,TRBJ2-3,once,TGTGCCAGCAGTAGAAGCGGGATGTCCTCAGATACGCAGTATTTT,CASSRSGMSSDTQYF
.,TRBV11-2,TRBJ2-5,.,TGTGCCAGCAGCCCCTCACAAAAAGAGACCCAGTACTTC,CASSPSQKETQYF
TRBD2,TRBV7-2,TRBJ2-7,.,TGTGCCAGCAGCTCCGGGACTAGTGTCTCCTACGAGCAGTACTTC,CASSSGTSVSYEQYF
TRBD1,TRBV7-9,TRBJ1-1,.,TGTGCCAGCAGCTTAGTAGACAGGGGTCATTTCACTGAAGCTTTCTTT,CASSLVDRGHFTEAFF
TRBD1,TRBV30,TRBJ1-3,.,TGTGCCTGGAGTCGACAGGGTGCTGGAAACACCATATATTTT,CAWSRQGAGNTIYF
TRBD1,TRBV25-1,TRBJ2-4,.,TGTGCCAGCAGTGAATCAGGGGGCGGAGACATTCAGTACTTC,CASSESGGGDIQYF
TRBD1,TRBV7-8,TRBJ2-6,few,TGTGCCAGCAGCTTAGTGGCAGGGGGTACTGGGGCCAACGTCCTGACTTTC,CASSLVAGGTGANVLTF
.,TRBV29-1,TRBJ2-3,.,TGCAGCGTTGACGGATTTTTTGAGGGGTCCGATACGCAGTATTTT,CSVDGFFEGSDTQYF
TRBD1,TRBV6-1,TRBJ1-2,few,TGTGCCAGCAGTGGGGACAGGTTAAACGGCTACACCTTC,CASSGDRLNGYTF
.,TRBV7-2,TRBJ1-1,.,TGTGCCAGCAGCTTAGAATCCAGGGGACGTAACACTGAAGCTTTCTTT,CASSLESRGRNTEAFF
.,TRBV29-1,TRBJ1-1,.,TGCAGCGTTGTGGGAGAGAAGGGGATGTTCACTGAAGCTTTCTTT,CSVVGEKGMFTEAFF
TRBD1,TRBV6-5,TRBJ1-2,once,TGTGCCAGCAGCAAAACAGGGGATGGCTACACCTTC,CASSKTGDGYTF
TRBD2,TRBV18,TRBJ2-7,.,TGTGCCAGCTCACTGGCCTTTCGAAGCGGGATTATCTACGAGCAGTACTTC,CASSLAFRSGIIYEQYF
.,TRBV7-2,TRBJ2-5,.,TGTGCCAGCAGCTCCGGAGGGGGGACCCAGTACTTC,CASSSGGGTQYF
.,TRBV11-2,TRBJ1-2,.,TGTGCCAGCAGTAGAACAGGGACGAACTATGGCTACACCTTC,CASSRTGTNYGYTF
TRBD1,TRBV6-6,TRBJ2-7,.,TGTGCCAGCTTAACCGGACAGGGTCGGTACGAGCAGTACTTC,CASLTGQGRYEQYF
.,TRBV18,TRBJ2-1,.,TGTGCCAGCTCACTCAATAGACAGGGACCGGGACTAGTGATTGAGCAGTTCTTC,CASSLNRQGPGLVIEQFF
TRBD1,TRBV6-5,TRBJ2-7,few,TGTGCCAGCAGTGCCCCGGGACAGGGGAACTACGAGCAGTACTTC,CASSAPGQGNYEQYF
.,TRBV6-5,TRBJ1-2,.,TGTGCCAGCAGTGAACGGCCAGAATCCTATGGCTACACCTTC,CASSERPESYGYTF
.,TRBV7-9,TRBJ2-5,.,TGTGCCAGCAGCCGGGACTTTCAAGAGACCCAGTACTTC,CASSRDFQETQYF
TRBD1,TRBV6-5,TRBJ1-2,.,TGTGCCAGCGGGCGCGGCAGGGGGAACTATGGCTACACCTTC,CASGRGRGNYGYTF
.,TRBV29-1,TRBJ2-3,.,TGCAGCGTTGACGGGGGTTTCGAAAGCACAGATACGCAGTATTTT,CSVDGGFESTDTQYF